This T cell receptor (beta chain) was recorded in a study of blood T cell repertoires in COVID-19. Study information: PBMCs, B-cell-depleted T cells, or T cells were the source of the cDNA or gDNA that made up the material.

This clone was recorded only once. Seattle patients were enrolled during active infection and followed longitudinally. Source study methods: By means of reference gene primer amplification, nucleated cell counts were estimated. The assay was immunoSEQ multiplex PCR, and TCRdb's table has in-frame clones only and misses some. V, J and clone size derive from that table, while D and trimming were established from the DNA sequence. This sample carries 150,000 to 200,000 clones, around 84% of them seen once, and the ten largest clones take about 14%. CDR1 KGHSH and CDR2 LQKENI come from the germline V gene. Trimming took 6 bases from V and 8 from J, leaving 14 bases between them. The CDR3 length is 13 residues.

Sample: peripheral blood. The V gene is TRBV18, the J gene TRBJ1-5; D gene unclear. This receptor was identified in a woman aged 70 to 79 with COVID-19, enrolled during active disease. CDR3 nucleotides: TGTGCCAGCTCCCGCGATCCACCGGAGCCCCAGCATTTT. This gives the protein CASSRDPPEPQHF.